What follows are 2 T cell receptor beta chains derived from one specimen sequenced in a study of blood T cell repertoires in COVID-19. Generated by immunoSEQ multiplex PCR, the TCRdb table keeps only in-frame clones and is missing some. This table has about 60,000 clones, approximately 88% appearing once. The sample consisted of peripheral blood. The receptors here all came from a man aged 25-45 years with COVID-19, enrolled during active disease.

The chain joins TRBV5-1 to TRBJ1-2; 7 bases fit TRBD1. Germline trimming cut 1 base from V and 6 bases from J; bases unmatched to any gene: 3. The CDR3 has 13 residues. Germline CDR1 is SGHRS and CDR2 is YFSETQ. CDR3 in amino acids: CASSLQGGDGYTF. CDR3 nucleotide sequence: TGCGCCAGCAGCTTGCAGGGGGGCGATGGCTACACCTTC. Drawing the rest from reference TRBV5-1 and TRBJ1-2, the complete variable domain is KAGVTQTPRYLIKTRGQQVTLSCSPISGHRSVSWYQQTPGQGLQFLFEYFSETQRNKGNFPGRFSGRQFSNSRSEMNVSTLELGDSALYLCASSLQGGDGYTFGSGTRLTVV.

The V gene is TRBV28, the J gene TRBJ1-5; D gene uncertain. The CDR3 contains 14 residues. Germline lookup yields CDR1 MDHEN and CDR2 SYDVKM. The V end lost 4 bases, the J end lost 2 bases, and 9 bases lay between the germline ends. CDR3 sequence (DNA): TGTGCCAGCAGTTACCGACTCGGCAATCAGCCCCAGCATTTT. This sequence encodes CASSYRLGNQPQHF. Drawing the rest from reference TRBV28 and TRBJ1-5, the complete variable domain is DVKVTQSSRYLVKRTGEKVFLECVQDMDHENMFWYRQDPGLGLRLIYFSYDVKMKEKGDIPEGYSVSREKKERFSLILESASTNQTSMYLCASSYRLGNQPQHFGDGTRLSIL.